These 31 T cell receptor beta chains were sequenced from one sample in a study of blood T cells in healthy people across ages. The authors ran a second PCR of about 7 to 12 cycles using a sample-barcoded 5' primer and a J-beta primer mix. Each CDR3 protein gets one entry after TCRdb re-called the 5' RACE reads with MiXCR. This sample has about 1.6 million distinct CDR3 sequences, with roughly 30% found just once. The sample comprised blood. All receptors come from a woman aged 25-40 years in good health.

This clonotype was seen just once. At one boundary the junction diverges from the germline segment, which might be a read error. The genes are TRBV4-2 and TRBJ2-3, with D tentatively TRBD2 (5 bases). CDR3 size: 17 residues. CDR1 and CDR2 (germline): LGHNA, YNFKEQ. CDR3: CASSQGVMTIYTDAQYF. CDR3 nucleotide sequence: TGTGCCAGCAGCCAAGGTGTGATGACTATTTACACAGATGCGCAGTATTTT.

V gene TRBV7-9 combines with J gene TRBJ2-5; a weak D match, TRBD1 (6 bases). The DNA end is more similar to TRBJ2-7, so the J call may be wrong. The CDR3 sequence is 14 residues long. Germline V lookup: CDR1 SEHNR, CDR2 FQNEAQ (reference sequence). CDR3 coding DNA: TGTGCCAGCAGCTCCAAAGCCCACAGGGACGAGCAGTACTTC. Protein: CASSSKAHRDEQYF.

J is TRBJ1-6 and V is TRBV12-3 or TRBV12-4; maybe TRBD1 (6 bases). This CDR3 contains 17 residues. The V end was cut by 3 bases, the J end by 7 bases, with 19 bases between. CDR3 nucleotide sequence: TGTGCCAGCAGTTTGAATAAAAACAGGGCATGGAATTCACCCCTCCACTTT. Amino acid sequence: CASSLNKNRAWNSPLHF.

This clonotype appeared a few times. The V gene is TRBV3-1, the J gene TRBJ2-3, with D hard to call. Germline values: CDR1 LGHDT, CDR2 YNNKEL (reference sequence). The ends were cut back, 1 base at V and 1 base at J, with 9 bases in the middle. This CDR3 spans 15 amino acids. The CDR3 is CASSQAGLGTDTQYF. CDR3 coding DNA: TGTGCCAGCAGCCAAGCCGGGTTGGGCACAGATACGCAGTATTTT.

This clonotype was observed a handful of times. V usage is TRBV7-2 and J usage is TRBJ2-6, with D tentatively TRBD1 (6 bases). There are 18 residues in the CDR3. Germline assignment: CDR1 SGHTA and CDR2 FQGNSA. V was pared by 5 bases and J by 2 bases, with 19 bases between. The CDR3: CASSPKDSSFAGANVLTF. CDR3 DNA sequence: TGTGCCAGCAGCCCGAAGGACAGTTCGTTTGCTGGGGCCAACGTCCTGACTTTC. Together with reference TRBV7-2 and TRBJ2-6, the CDR3 gives the full variable domain: GAGVSQSPSNKVTEKGKDVELRCDPISGHTALYWYRQSLGQGLEFLIYFQGNSAPDKSGLPSDRFSAERTGGSVSTLTIQRTQQEDSAVYLCASSPKDSSFAGANVLTFGAGSRLTVL.

Remarks on this clonotype: The junction does not match germline at one end; this may be a read error. The rearrangement links TRBV5-5 to TRBJ1-2; a weak D match, TRBD1 (6 bases). The length of the CDR3 is 14 residues. The V gene's germline CDR1 is SGHKS and CDR2 YYEKEE (reference sequence). CDR3 sequence: CASTLDRTNHGYTF. The CDR3 region has the DNA TGTGCCAGCACCCTGGACAGAACTAACCATGGCTACACCTTC.

This clonotype was recorded a few times. The chain has TRBV20-1 and TRBJ2-1; possibly TRBD2 for D (5 bases). Germline CDR1 and CDR2: DFQATT and SNEGSKA (reference sequence). The CDR3 spans 15 residues. The V and J ends lost 3 bases and 0 bases respectively, with 12 bases between them. CDR3 bases: TGCAGTGCTAGGTTCAGCGGCCGCTCCTACAATGAGCAGTTCTTC. It encodes CSARFSGRSYNEQFF.

This clonotype showed up many times. This rearrangement joins TRBV20-1 to TRBJ2-1, with no clear D. CDR1 and CDR2 (germline): DFQATT, SNEGSKA (reference sequence). The CDR3 loop spans 12 amino acids. Trimming took 7 bases from V and 13 from J, leaving 20 bases between them. CDR3 region: CSVGETTTRQFF. The CDR3 nucleotides are TGCAGTGTGGGCGAGACAACAACTCGTCAGTTCTTC.

The table lists this clonotype with a few counts. The chain couples TRBV5-1 to TRBJ1-1; 8 bases align to TRBD1. The CDR3 is 15 amino acids. CDR1 and CDR2 from the germline V gene are SGHRS and YFSETQ. Trimming cost V 4 bases and J 5 bases; bases outside gene matches: 10. This chain's CDR3 is CASSARQGRGTEAFF. CDR3 bases: TGCGCCAGCAGCGCCAGACAGGGGAGGGGGACTGAAGCTTTCTTT. The full variable domain, its missing parts supplied by reference TRBV5-1 and TRBJ1-1, is KAGVTQTPRYLIKTRGQQVTLSCSPISGHRSVSWYQQTPGQGLQFLFEYFSETQRNKGNFPGRFSGRQFSNSRSEMNVSTLELGDSALYLCASSARQGRGTEAFFGQGTRLTVV.

The rearrangement uses TRBV12-3 or TRBV12-4 and TRBJ1-2, with D maybe TRBD1 (5 bases). The V end lost 3 bases, the J end lost 4 bases, and 9 bases lay between the germline ends. The length of the CDR3 is 13 residues. CDR3 in DNA: TGTGCCAGCAGTTTGGACACCGTCTATGGCTACACCTTC. This codes for CASSLDTVYGYTF.

V gene TRBV6-1 combines with J gene TRBJ2-1; 8 bases fit TRBD1. V trimming: 5 bases; J trimming: 5 bases; junction bases outside the gene matches: 5. The germline gives CDR1 MNHNS, CDR2 SASEGT. The CDR3 is made up of 14 amino acids. The CDR3 reads CASSPTGANNEQFF. CDR3 in DNA: TGTGCCAGCAGTCCGACAGGGGCAAACAATGAGCAGTTCTTC.

The chain uses TRBV4-2 and TRBJ2-1; D is ambiguous. Deletions cut 4 bases from V and 3 bases from J, with 16 bases between. Per germline, CDR1 LGHNA and CDR2 YNFKEQ. CDR3 length: 16 residues. The CDR3 spells CASSPLAISSYNEQFF. The DNA for the CDR3 is TGTGCCAGCAGCCCGTTAGCTATTTCTAGCTACAATGAGCAGTTCTTC.

The CDR3 bases are TGCGCCAGCAGCTTTGCGGGGCTAGCGGGAGTAGAGACCCAGTACTTC. It specifies CASSFAGLAGVETQYF. This rearrangement joins TRBV5-1 to TRBJ2-5, with 10 bases identical to TRBD2. Germline CDR1 and CDR2: SGHRS and YFSETQ. With V trimmed by 2 bases and J by 4 bases, 8 bases remained unmatched. The CDR3 consists of 16 residues.

The V and J genes are TRBV6-1 and TRBJ2-5; maybe TRBD2 (6 bases). The end of the DNA fits TRBJ2-7 better, so the J call may be wrong. The CDR3 length is 13 residues. Germline V gene lookup returns CDR1 MNHNS and CDR2 SASEGT. This chain's CDR3 is CATRRGLPYEQYF. The CDR3 coding sequence is TGTGCCACTAGACGGGGGTTACCCTACGAGCAGTACTTC.

The chain carries TRBV5-1 and TRBJ2-1, with 10 bases matching TRBD2. The CDR3 consists of 17 residues. The germline gives CDR1 SGHRS, CDR2 YFSETQ. Unmatched junction bases numbered 8, after V lost 5 bases and J lost 0 bases. The CDR3 nucleotides are TGCGCCAGCAGGAACACCCCTAGCGGGAGCTCCTACAATGAGCAGTTCTTC. It is translated as CASRNTPSGSSYNEQFF. Together with reference TRBV5-1 and TRBJ2-1, the CDR3 gives the full variable domain: KAGVTQTPRYLIKTRGQQVTLSCSPISGHRSVSWYQQTPGQGLQFLFEYFSETQRNKGNFPGRFSGRQFSNSRSEMNVSTLELGDSALYLCASRNTPSGSSYNEQFFGPGTRLTVL.

This clonotype occurred a few times. One end of the junction varies from germline; a read error may be responsible. This chain joins TRBV3-1 and TRBJ2-3; 7 positions match TRBD2. This CDR3 is 15 amino acids long. Germline CDR1 LGHDT, CDR2 YNNKEL (reference sequence). The CDR3 bases are TGTGCCAGCAGCCCGGGGGGACTCAGCACAGATATGCAGTATTTT. Protein: CASSPGGLSTDMQYF.

This rearrangement joins TRBV20-1 to TRBJ2-7; 9 bases agree with TRBD1. The J call may be incorrect, as the DNA end agrees better with TRBJ2-5. CDR3 length equals 14 residues. Germline values: CDR1 DFQATT, CDR2 SNEGSKA (reference sequence). CDR3 coding DNA: TGCAGCGTTATCCTTCGACAGGGGGGGGAGACCCAGTACTTC. It yields the protein CSVILRQGGETQYF.

This clonotype showed up just a few times. This chain links TRBV20-1 with TRBJ2-3; TRBD2 matches 7 bases. Germline assignment: CDR1 DFQATT and CDR2 SNEGSKA (reference sequence). V lost 5 bases to trimming and J lost 0 bases; unmatched junction nucleotides: 2. The length of the CDR3 is 13 residues. Here the CDR3 DNA reads TGCAGTGCTGAGCGGGGTAGCACAGATACGCAGTATTTT. The encoded protein is CSAERGSTDTQYF.

V usage is TRBV5-6 and J usage is TRBJ2-1; 13 bases line up with TRBD2. V lost 4 bases to trimming and J lost 1 base; unmatched junction nucleotides: 5. There are 17 residues in the CDR3. In germline, CDR1 is SGHDT, CDR2 YYEEEE. The CDR3 protein is CASSHWTSGRSYNEQFF. In nucleotides, the CDR3 is TGTGCCAGCAGCCACTGGACTAGCGGGAGATCCTACAATGAGCAGTTCTTC.

This clonotype has only a few counts. This sequence joins TRBV27 and TRBJ2-1; TRBD1 might be the D (6 bases). Germline V gives CDR1 MNHEY, CDR2 SMNVEV (reference sequence). There are 11 residues in the CDR3. V was cut by 7 bases and J by 13 bases, with 14 bases left in between. CDR3 amino acids: CASTQGPAQFF. Here the CDR3 DNA reads TGTGCCAGCACCCAGGGGCCGGCCCAGTTCTTC.

In its sample, this clonotype was seen a few times. V and J are TRBV5-1 and TRBJ2-1, with unresolved D. This CDR3 contains 15 residues. Germline V gene sequence: CDR1 SGHRS, CDR2 YFSETQ. Trimming shortened V by 4 bases and J by 4 bases, and 15 bases separated the two germline ends. CDR3 sequence: CASSPDGGLYNEQFF. The CDR3 nucleotides read TGCGCCAGCAGCCCGGACGGCGGTCTTTACAATGAGCAGTTCTTC.

The CDR3 DNA reads as TGCAGTGCTAGAGACGGGCGCTATGGCTACACCTTC. It translates to CSARDGRYGYTF. The chain uses TRBV20-1 and TRBJ1-2, with D uncertain. This CDR3 comprises 12 residues. Trimming removed 0 bases from V and 4 bases from J, with 6 bases in between. CDR1 is DFQATT, CDR2 SNEGSKA, per germline (reference sequence).

This clonotype was observed many times. The chain joins TRBV2 to TRBJ2-1, with a tentative D call TRBD2 (5 bases). Germline CDR1 is SNHLY and CDR2 is FYNNEI. The CDR3 consists of 15 residues. Trimming took off 4 bases at V and 6 bases at J, with 16 bases between the two ends. DNA of the CDR3: TGTGCCAGCAGTGCGTATGAGGGTTCTGGCAATGAGCAGTTCTTC. Its translation: CASSAYEGSGNEQFF.

This rearrangement joins TRBV29-1 to TRBJ1-1; D call uncertain. This CDR3 region has 11 residues. CDR1 is SQVTM and CDR2 is ANQGSEA in the germline V gene. V lost 7 bases to trimming and J lost 2 bases, with 8 bases between them. CDR3 protein: CSAEDNTEAFF. The CDR3 DNA reads as TGCAGCGCGGAGGATAACACTGAAGCTTTCTTT. Filled out from reference TRBV29-1 and TRBJ1-1, the complete variable domain reads SAVISQKPSRDICQRGTSLTIQCQVDSQVTMMFWYRQQPGQSLTLIATANQGSEATYESGFVIDKFPISRPNLTFSTLTVSNMSPEDSSIYLCSAEDNTEAFFGQGTRLTVV.

This chain connects TRBV20-1 to TRBJ2-1; the match to TRBD2 covers 9 bases. Germline CDR1 is DFQATT and CDR2 is SNEGSKA (reference sequence). J lost 6 bases, V lost 7 bases, and 7 bases had no gene match. The CDR3 extends over 13 amino acids. CDR3 region: CSGSGSSLNEQFF. Here the CDR3 DNA reads TGCAGTGGTAGCGGGAGCTCCCTCAATGAGCAGTTCTTC.

V is TRBV5-1 and J is TRBJ2-7; the D is unclear. The CDR3 length is 13 residues. Trimming cost V 5 bases and J 0 bases, with 9 bases left between them. Germline CDR1 and CDR2: SGHRS and YFSETQ. For the CDR3, the DNA is TGCGCCAGCAGAAAGAGTTCCTCCTACGAGCAGTACTTC. The encoded protein is CASRKSSSYEQYF. The full variable domain, completed using reference TRBV5-1 and TRBJ2-7, is KAGVTQTPRYLIKTRGQQVTLSCSPISGHRSVSWYQQTPGQGLQFLFEYFSETQRNKGNFPGRFSGRQFSNSRSEMNVSTLELGDSALYLCASRKSSSYEQYFGPGTRLTVT.

This clonotype was seen a single time. The rearrangement links TRBV2 to TRBJ1-2; D gene ambiguous. The length of the CDR3 is 15 residues. Germline CDR1 reads SNHLY; CDR2 reads FYNNEI. Trimming left V 3 bases short and J 4 bases short, with 15 bases between. DNA for the CDR3: TGTGCCAGCAGTGATGGGTGGCAGGCGAGCTATGGCTACACCTTC. It codes for CASSDGWQASYGYTF.

The chain employs TRBV30 and TRBJ1-2, with 7 bases that match TRBD1. The V gene end was trimmed by 8 bases and the J gene end by 7 bases; junction bases not matched to a gene: 7. This CDR3 has 11 residues. Germline lookup yields CDR1 GTSNPN and CDR2 SVGIG (reference sequence). In DNA, the CDR3 is TGTGCCCTCGAGGGGGCTGGTGGCTACACCTTC. This gives the protein CALEGAGGYTF.

V gene TRBV7-6 combines with J gene TRBJ2-7; no reliable D call. From germline, CDR1 is SGHVS and CDR2 FNYEAQ. With 5 bases removed from V and 3 bases from J, the gap between germline ends came to 11 bases. This CDR3 is 13 amino acids long. In DNA form, the CDR3 reads TGTGCCAGCAGCGCCACGGCAGGCTACGAGCAGTACTTC. As protein: CASSATAGYEQYF.

This clonotype was counted a few times. For the CDR3, the DNA is TGCGCCAGCAGCAGGGGACCGCCTATGGAAAAACTGTTTTTT. Encoded protein: CASSRGPPMEKLFF. The chain recombines TRBV5-1 with TRBJ1-4; TRBD1 is a possible D gene (5 bases). V gave up 4 bases and J gave up 8 bases, with 15 bases separating them. CDR3 length equals 14 residues. Per the germline V gene, CDR1 is SGHRS and CDR2 is YFSETQ.

This chain joins TRBV14 and TRBJ2-6, with 7 bases matching TRBD1. Trimming removed 6 bases from V and 2 bases from J; junction bases left unmatched: 7. CDR1 is SGHDN, CDR2 FVKESK, per germline. The CDR3 runs to 16 residues. The CDR3, as DNA: TGTGCCAGCAGTCACCTCGACAGGGCTGGGGCCAACGTCCTGACTTTC. This codes for CASSHLDRAGANVLTF.